This is a list of T cell receptor beta chains from one sample in a study of cytomegalovirus exposure and HLA in healthy donors. Some clones are missing from TCRdb's copy, which holds only in-frame ones; the method was immunoSEQ multiplex PCR. The sample includes around 160,000 clones, around 80% of them seen just once. The sample consisted of PBMCs. These receptors all stem from a male donor in good health and CMV-seronegative. Each CDR3 is given with its conserved first and last residue. D genes are given only for firm matches. Expanded clones get a size class; other rows say once, few or many, or leave the size out.

TRBV4-1	TRBD1	TRBJ2-7	-	CASSQVERHRDRGPYEQYF	TGCGCCAGCAGCCAAGTCGAACGCCACCGGGACAGGGGCCCCTACGAGCAGTACTTC
TRBV18	-	TRBJ2-5	-	CASSPQGGQETQYF	TGTGCCAGCTCACCACAGGGAGGCCAAGAGACCCAGTACTTC
TRBV2	-	TRBJ1-4	-	CASMRGNEKLFF	TGTGCCAGCATGAGGGGGAATGAAAAACTGTTTTTT
TRBV7-9	TRBD2	TRBJ2-7	-	CASSLASSGVYEQYF	TGTGCCAGCAGCTTAGCCTCTAGCGGGGTATACGAGCAGTACTTC
TRBV18	-	TRBJ2-7	few	CASSPQGAYEQYF	TGTGCCAGCTCACCACAGGGGGCCTACGAGCAGTACTTC
TRBV27	TRBD2	TRBJ2-1	-	CASTIAGGPLNEQFF	TGTGCCAGTACGATAGCGGGGGGGCCGCTTAATGAGCAGTTCTTC
TRBV6-4	TRBD2	TRBJ2-3	-	CASSEEGLATDTQYF	TGTGCCAGCAGTGAAGAGGGACTAGCAACAGATACGCAGTATTTT
TRBV6-6	-	TRBJ2-3	once	CASSYLAGKPDTQYF	TGTGCCAGCAGTTACTTGGCGGGAAAACCAGATACGCAGTATTTT
TRBV28	-	TRBJ2-7	-	CATEGTLGHEQYF	TGTGCCACCGAGGGGACATTGGGCCACGAGCAGTACTTC
TRBV19	-	TRBJ1-1	once	CASSIMTGEAFF	TGTGCCAGTAGTATCATGACTGGTGAAGCTTTCTTT
TRBV5-1	TRBD2	TRBJ2-3	-	CASSLGGLAGDTQYF	TGCGCCAGCAGCTTGGGGGGACTAGCGGGAGATACGCAGTATTTT
TRBV27	TRBD1	TRBJ2-7	-	CASSPGQGEHEQYF	TGTGCCAGCAGTCCCGGACAGGGGGAGCACGAGCAGTACTTC
TRBV7-8	TRBD1	TRBJ2-7	once	CASSPRTGGYEQYF	TGTGCCAGCAGCCCGCGGACAGGGGGCTACGAGCAGTACTTC
TRBV28	TRBD2	TRBJ2-7	-	CASSLGREPYEQYF	TGTGCCAGCAGTTTGGGGCGGGAGCCCTACGAGCAGTACTTC
TRBV6-6	TRBD1	TRBJ1-1	-	CASSTGTGIGIAFF	TGTGCCAGCAGTACCGGGACAGGGATCGGAATAGCTTTCTTT
TRBV9	TRBD2	TRBJ2-3	-	CASSGLAGVADTQYF	TGTGCCAGCAGCGGACTAGCGGGGGTCGCAGATACGCAGTATTTT
TRBV2	-	TRBJ1-3	-	CASSPQGFGGNTIYF	TGTGCCAGCAGTCCACAGGGTTTTGGAGGAAACACCATATATTTT
TRBV7-2	-	TRBJ2-1	once	CASSLAGSEQFF	TGTGCCAGCAGCTTAGCCGGGTCCGAGCAGTTCTTC
TRBV25-1	TRBD1	TRBJ2-5	-	CASSEYPQGVSGLETQYF	TGTGCCAGCAGTGAATACCCACAGGGGGTATCAGGTCTGGAGACCCAGTACTTC
TRBV5-1	-	TRBJ1-1	-	CASSWTINRVITEAFF	TGCGCCAGCAGCTGGACAATAAACAGGGTCATCACTGAAGCTTTCTTT
TRBV5-5	-	TRBJ1-5	-	CASRRLEGNSQPQHF	TGTGCCAGCAGGCGATTGGAGGGAAACAGTCAGCCCCAGCATTTT
TRBV7-3	TRBD2	TRBJ2-2	-	CASSSRGASGGNTGELFF	TGTGCCAGCAGCTCCCGAGGGGCCAGCGGGGGGAACACCGGGGAGCTGTTTTTT
TRBV9	TRBD2	TRBJ2-7	-	CASSVDFRGLAGIEQYF	TGTGCCAGCAGCGTAGATTTTCGTGGGCTAGCGGGCATCGAGCAGTACTTC
TRBV18	TRBD1	TRBJ1-2	-	CASSPGQEGTYGYTF	TGTGCCAGCTCACCCGGACAGGAGGGGACCTATGGCTACACCTTC
TRBV6-5	-	TRBJ2-7	-	CASSYSTRPEQYF	TGTGCCAGCAGTTACTCGACTAGACCCGAGCAGTACTTC
TRBV13	TRBD2	TRBJ2-2	-	CASSSDLAGGPTGELFF	TGTGCCAGCAGCTCCGATCTGGCGGGAGGGCCCACCGGGGAGCTGTTTTTT
TRBV9	-	TRBJ2-2	few	CASSAGAASGRTGELFF	TGTGCCAGCAGCGCGGGGGCCGCTAGCGGTCGCACCGGGGAGCTGTTTTTT
TRBV12-5	TRBD1	TRBJ2-2	-	CASGSRSGGRTGELFF	TGTGCTAGTGGTTCCCGTTCAGGGGGTCGCACCGGGGAGCTGTTTTTT
TRBV6-5	TRBD2	TRBJ2-1	-	CASKGSGSSYNEQFF	TGTGCCAGCAAGGGTAGCGGGAGCTCCTACAATGAGCAGTTCTTC
TRBV7-3	-	TRBJ2-2	few	CASSLTGVTNTGELFF	TGTGCCAGCAGCTTAACAGGAGTGACGAACACCGGGGAGCTGTTTTTT
TRBV5-5	-	TRBJ1-3	-	CASSLQDSGNTIYF	TGTGCCAGCAGCTTACAGGACTCTGGAAACACCATATATTTT
TRBV5-4	-	TRBJ2-2	-	CASSLAVNTGELFF	TGTGCCAGCAGCTTGGCCGTTAACACCGGGGAGCTGTTTTTT